One sample yielded the 21 T cell receptor beta chains listed below, sequenced in a study of shared clonotypes between healthy human individuals (TCRdb year 2020). Library construction relied on the immunoSEQ multiplex PCR assay. TCRdb stores this immuneACCESS table with in-frame sequences only. Part of the clones is absent; in the studies checked, under half of the shortfall reflects unresolved V genes, and no reason is known for the rest. This sample holds about 2 million clones; 90% to 95% were observed only once. The leading ten clones occupy 0.1% to 0.15% of the sample. The sequenced sample consisted of naive CD4+ T cells sorted from blood. This specimen's cell subset or site label, per the study, means: CD45RA+ positively selected. These TCRs come from a man between 18 and 29 years old in good health.

The chain combines TRBV10-3 with TRBJ1-2; maybe TRBD1 (6 bases). Germline loops: CDR1 ENHRY, CDR2 SYGVKD. This CDR3 region has 14 residues. The ends were cut back, 2 bases at V and 1 base at J, with 8 bases in the middle. This CDR3 is CAISEEGGNYGYTF. Here the CDR3 DNA reads TGTGCCATCAGTGAGGAGGGGGGTAACTATGGCTACACCTTC.

This clone was counted a single time. The chain joins TRBV10-1 to TRBJ2-2; TRBD1 aligns across 7 bases. Germline V gives CDR1 WNHNN, CDR2 SYGVQD (reference sequence). The CDR3 extends over 16 amino acids. Trimming cost V 4 bases and J 3 bases; bases outside gene matches: 8. The CDR3 DNA sequence: TGCGCCAGCAGTGGATTCGGGACAGCTTACACCGGGGAGCTGTTTTTT. It translates to CASSGFGTAYTGELFF.

The chain combines TRBV6-6 with TRBJ1-3; D is unresolved. The V end was cut by 0 bases, the J end by 0 bases, with 6 bases between. The CDR3 covers 15 residues. CDR1 and CDR2 from the germline V gene are MNHNY and SVGAGI (reference sequence). The CDR3 DNA is TGTGCCAGCAGTTACTCCGACATCTCTGGAAACACCATATATTTT. The encoded protein is CASSYSDISGNTIYF.

The gene calls are TRBV9 and TRBJ2-7; possible D gene TRBD2, 5 bases. Trimming cost V 3 bases and J 6 bases, with 13 bases left between them. The V gene's germline CDR1 is SGDLS and CDR2 YYNGEE. The CDR3 totals 13 residues. This CDR3 is CASSADYLGEQYF. The CDR3 DNA reads as TGTGCCAGCAGCGCTGACTATCTAGGCGAGCAGTACTTC.

The gene calls are TRBV5-1 and TRBJ1-2, with 8 bases matching TRBD1. The CDR3 extends over 15 amino acids. The germline gives CDR1 SGHRS, CDR2 YFSETQ. V was pared by 3 bases and J by 4 bases, with 8 bases of the junction left unmatched. CDR3 amino acids: CASSSRGQESYGYTF. As DNA, the CDR3 is TGCGCCAGCAGCTCGCGGGGACAGGAAAGCTATGGCTACACCTTC.

This chain uses TRBV6-5 with TRBJ2-7; 11 bases line up with TRBD2. This CDR3 comprises 15 residues. CDR1 and CDR2 (germline): MNHEY, SVGAGI. Trimming removed 6 bases from V and 0 bases from J; junction bases left unmatched: 4. The CDR3 DNA is TGTGCCAGCAGAGCTGGGACTAGCGGCTCCTACGAGCAGTACTTC. Translated, it gives CASRAGTSGSYEQYF.

The gene calls are TRBV5-1 and TRBJ2-2; D is possibly TRBD1 (5 bases). This CDR3 is built from 15 residues. V was clipped by 5 bases and J by 4 bases, with 15 bases between them. Germline CDR1 and CDR2: SGHRS and YFSETQ. The CDR3: CASRGQEVSTGELFF. The CDR3 DNA follows: TGCGCCAGCAGGGGGCAGGAAGTTAGCACCGGGGAGCTGTTTTTT.

The chain employs TRBV18 and TRBJ1-2, with TRBD1 as a possible D gene (5 bases). V shed 4 bases and J shed 5 bases, with 20 bases lying between them. The CDR3 is 16 residues long. From germline, CDR1 is KGHSH and CDR2 LQKENI. The CDR3 DNA reads as TGTGCCAGCTCACAGTTACAGGCTATGGAGGGATATGGCTACACCTTC. This encodes CASSQLQAMEGYGYTF. The full variable domain, with the rest looked up from reference TRBV18 and TRBJ1-2, is NAGVMQNPRHLVRRRGQEARLRCSPMKGHSHVYWYRQLPEEGLKFMVYLQKENIIDESGMPKERFSAEFPKEGPSILRIQQVVRGDSAAYFCASSQLQAMEGYGYTFGSGTRLTVV.

The genes are TRBV7-9 and TRBJ2-7, with no clear D. Deletions cut 6 bases from V and 3 bases from J, with 9 bases between. The CDR3 spans 12 residues. Germline V gene sequence: CDR1 SEHNR, CDR2 FQNEAQ (reference sequence). The DNA for the CDR3 is TGTGCCAGCAGGAGGACCAACTACGAGCAGTACTTC. This gives the protein CASRRTNYEQYF.

This chain joins TRBV15 and TRBJ2-7, with a tentative D call TRBD2 (5 bases). This CDR3 spans 18 amino acids. Trimming left V 0 bases short and J 0 bases short, with 18 bases between. CDR1 LNHNV and CDR2 YYDKDF come from the germline V gene (reference sequence). DNA for the CDR3: TGTGCCACCAGCAGAGATCAGGTTGCCGGGAAGAGCTCCTACGAGCAGTACTTC. This translates into CATSRDQVAGKSSYEQYF.

V gene TRBV20-1 combines with J gene TRBJ2-1; no clear D gene. In germline, CDR1 is DFQATT, CDR2 SNEGSKA (reference sequence). This CDR3 is built from 11 residues. V shed 7 bases and J shed 4 bases, with 8 bases lying between them. CDR3 in DNA: TGCAGTGTTGCAGTGTACAATGAGCAGTTCTTC. The encoded protein is CSVAVYNEQFF.

J is TRBJ2-1 and V is TRBV7-6; no clear D. CDR1 and CDR2 (germline): SGHVS, FNYEAQ. This CDR3 has 16 residues. V shed 3 bases and J shed 2 bases, with 14 bases lying between them. CDR3 bases: TGTGCCAGCAGCTTGTATTATGGCTCCCCCTACAATGAGCAGTTCTTC. Amino acids: CASSLYYGSPYNEQFF.

The chain recombines TRBV6-4 with TRBJ1-2, with TRBD1 as a possible D gene (5 bases). The CDR3 extends over 15 amino acids. V lost 4 bases and J 4 bases, leaving 16 bases between the germline ends. Germline lookup yields CDR1 MRHNA and CDR2 SNTAGT. CDR3 loop: CASSAQGDGSYGYTF. CDR3 nucleotide sequence: TGTGCCAGCAGTGCCCAAGGGGACGGCTCCTATGGCTACACCTTC.

This chain links TRBV4-1 with TRBJ1-5; no reliable D call. The V end lost 0 bases, the J end lost 6 bases, and 9 bases lay between the germline ends. CDR1 and CDR2 from the germline V gene are MGHRA and YSYEKL. This CDR3 has 14 amino acids. CDR3 sequence: CASSQDQLGQPQHF. The CDR3 bases are TGCGCCAGCAGCCAAGATCAATTGGGTCAGCCCCAGCATTTT.

The chain couples TRBV6-5 to TRBJ2-4, with D possibly being TRBD1 (6 bases). Per the germline V gene, CDR1 is MNHEY and CDR2 is SVGAGI. The V and J ends lost 0 bases and 7 bases respectively, with 10 bases between them. This CDR3 is built from 14 residues. The CDR3 DNA reads TGTGCCAGCAGTTACTCGAGACAGGTGAACATTCAGTACTTC. Amino acid sequence: CASSYSRQVNIQYF.

This sequence joins TRBV6-5 and TRBJ2-1; TRBD1 or TRBD2 may be the D gene (5 bases each). V lost 5 bases, J lost 8 bases, and 13 bases lay in between. Looked up from germline, CDR1 is MNHEY and CDR2 is SVGAGI. The CDR3 contains 13 residues. CDR3 region: CASSRDHGDEQFF. The CDR3 DNA is TGTGCCAGCAGTCGGGACCATGGGGATGAGCAGTTCTTC.

The chain employs TRBV20-1 and TRBJ1-6; 11 bases agree with TRBD1. Germline V gives CDR1 DFQATT, CDR2 SNEGSKA (reference sequence). This CDR3 spans 11 amino acids. The junction had 2 bases not matched to a gene; V was cut back by 3 bases and J by 16 bases. This chain's CDR3 is CSARGDRGLHF. Written as DNA, the CDR3 is TGCAGTGCTAGGGGGGACAGGGGGCTCCACTTT.

This clone was found once. V is TRBV7-3 and J is TRBJ2-1; maybe TRBD2 (6 bases). This CDR3 contains 16 residues. Looked up from germline, CDR1 is SGHTA and CDR2 is FQGTGA. The V end was cut by 5 bases, the J end by 6 bases, with 20 bases between. CDR3 region: CASSPPGDAYLNEQFF. As DNA, the CDR3 is TGTGCCAGCAGCCCCCCGGGGGACGCCTACCTCAATGAGCAGTTCTTC.

The chain is built from TRBV14 and TRBJ1-2; 8 nucleotides match TRBD1. Germline CDR1 and CDR2: SGHDN and FVKESK. The CDR3 is 17 residues long. The V segment lost 1 base and the J segment 3 bases; nucleotides outside the gene matches: 10. The DNA for the CDR3 is TGTGCCAGCAGCCAAGCGGCCAGGGGGCGATCTTACTATGGCTACACCTTC. Protein sequence: CASSQAARGRSYYGYTF. Using reference TRBV14 and TRBJ1-2 for the parts outside the CDR3, the full variable domain is EAGVTQFPSHSVIEKGQTVTLRCDPISGHDNLYWYRRVMGKEIKFLLHFVKESKQDESGMPNNRFLAERTGGTYSTLKVQPAELEDSGVYFCASSQAARGRSYYGYTFGSGTRLTVV.

V and J are TRBV6-5 and TRBJ1-2, with D possibly being TRBD1 (6 bases). CDR3 length equals 13 residues. Germline lookup yields CDR1 MNHEY and CDR2 SVGAGI. Trimming took off 6 bases at V and 3 bases at J, with 11 bases between the two ends. CDR3 nucleotides: TGTGCCAGCAGACAGGGCTGGGACTATGGCTACACCTTC. This gives the protein CASRQGWDYGYTF.

The V call is TRBV18, the J call TRBJ1-2; a weak D match, TRBD1 (5 bases). Germline V gene sequence: CDR1 KGHSH, CDR2 LQKENI. Trimming pared 0 bases from V and 8 bases from J, leaving 25 bases between. The length of the CDR3 is 18 residues. The chain's CDR3 is CASSPPGQDLPLSGGYTF. The CDR3 nucleotides are TGTGCCAGCTCACCACCGGGGCAGGACTTACCATTAAGCGGGGGCTACACCTTC.